Each of the 23 T cell receptor beta chains below was sequenced from the same sample in a study of T cells in Graves' hyperthyroidism and ophthalmopathy (dated by TCRdb to between 2018 and 2021). The receptor library was made with multiplex PCR. Sequenced using an Illumina HiSeq 2000. TCR beta CDR3 regions were amplified from RNA transcripts. The TCR CDR3 was subjected to a first round of RT-PCR using the HTBI primer set and the Qiagen OneStep RT-PCR kit. TCRdb cleaned the public reads at Q25 with fastp, built clones with MiXCR and kept in-frame beta chains. Each entry is one CDR3 protein sequence, shown with its most common DNA and genes. The sample table records about 210,000 distinct CDR3 sequences; 17% of these occur just once. Clones ranked in the top ten supply roughly 50% of the sample. Sequencing was done on a sample of blood. These receptors all stem from a man over 45 with Graves' hyperthyroidism.

This clonotype was seen many times. The V gene is TRBV20-1, the J gene TRBJ2-3; no clear D gene. The CDR3 is 11 amino acids. Germline lookup yields CDR1 DFQATT and CDR2 SNEGSKA (reference sequence). Deletions cut 3 bases from V and 2 bases from J, with 3 bases between. The CDR3 region is CSASPTDTQYF. In DNA form, the CDR3 reads TGCAGTGCTAGCCCCACAGATACGCAGTATTTT.

This clonotype occurred a few times. This chain links TRBV20-1 with TRBJ2-2; 9 bases are shared with TRBD2. The J segment lost 1 base and the V segment lost 2 bases, leaving 2 bases of the junction unmatched. The length of the CDR3 is 15 residues. Germline CDR1 reads DFQATT; CDR2 reads SNEGSKA (reference sequence). The chain's CDR3 is CSARTSGWNTGELFF. DNA for the CDR3: TGCAGTGCTAGAACTAGCGGGTGGAACACCGGGGAGCTGTTTTTT.

This clonotype turned up a few times. The genes are TRBV25-1 and TRBJ2-2; the match to TRBD2 covers 10 bases. The CDR3 sequence is 17 residues long. V was clipped by 4 bases and J by 1 base; unmatched bases: 6. Germline CDR1 is MGHDK and CDR2 is SYGVNS. Here the CDR3 reads CASSAGPSGRNTGELFF. CDR3 DNA: TGTGCCAGCAGTGCGGGGCCTAGCGGGAGGAACACCGGGGAGCTGTTTTTT.

This clonotype has a handful of counts. CDR3 in DNA: TGTGCCAGCAGCGCTGGGGACTACCGCGGCGATGAGCAGTTCTTC. Amino acids: CASSAGDYRGDEQFF. The rearrangement uses TRBV7-9 and TRBJ2-1; 7 nucleotides align to TRBD2. The V gene end was trimmed by 5 bases and the J gene end by 8 bases; junction bases not matched to a gene: 12. CDR1 is SEHNR, CDR2 FQNEAQ, per germline (reference sequence). The CDR3 consists of 15 residues.

This clonotype was counted between two and nine times. The chain is built from TRBV24-1 and TRBJ2-2, with D tentatively TRBD2 (7 bases). V lost 1 base, J lost 4 bases, and 9 bases lay in between. The CDR3 runs 15 residues. Germline V CDR1 and CDR2: KGHDR, SFDVKD. The CDR3 loop is CATSDFGGLTGELFF. In nucleotides, the CDR3 is TGTGCCACCAGTGATTTCGGGGGGCTCACCGGGGAGCTGTTTTTT.

The chain links TRBV7-9 to TRBJ2-7; 9 positions match TRBD2. The CDR3 contains 15 residues. Germline V gives CDR1 SEHNR, CDR2 FQNEAQ (reference sequence). J was trimmed by 4 bases and V by 5 bases; bases with no gene match: 9. CDR3: CASSPGTSRRYEQYF. CDR3 coding DNA: TGTGCCAGCAGCCCCGGGACTAGCAGAAGATACGAGCAGTACTTC.

The count of this clonotype is one. This sequence joins TRBV20-1 and TRBJ2-5; TRBD1 aligns across 8 bases. Germline loops: CDR1 DFQATT, CDR2 SNEGSKA (reference sequence). V shed 5 bases, J shed 4 bases, and the junction held 6 bases outside the gene matches. The CDR3 sequence is 13 residues long. CDR3 region: CSAFQGALETQYF. The CDR3, as DNA: TGCAGTGCTTTCCAGGGGGCTTTAGAGACCCAGTACTTC.

The chain is built from TRBV19 and TRBJ2-2, with 8 bases matching TRBD1. Germline CDR1 LNHDA, CDR2 SQIVND (reference sequence). V lost 9 bases to trimming and J lost 0 bases; unmatched junction nucleotides: 15. This CDR3 has 18 residues. For the CDR3, the DNA is TGTGCCAGCCGACCGGGACAGGCGCCCTTTTCGAACACCGGGGAGCTGTTTTTT. Encoded protein: CASRPGQAPFSNTGELFF. Using reference TRBV19 and TRBJ2-2 for the parts outside the CDR3, the full variable domain is DGGITQSPKYLFRKEGQNVTLSCEQNLNHDAMYWYRQDPGQGLRLIYYSQIVNDFQKGDIAEGYSVSREKKESFPLTVTSAQKNPTAFYLCASRPGQAPFSNTGELFFGEGSRLTVL.

The V call is TRBV12-3 or TRBV12-4, the J call TRBJ2-3; D not resolved. Trimming took off 6 bases at V and 0 bases at J, with 16 bases between the two ends. CDR3 length: 16 residues. The CDR3 region is CASRPYPSGSTDTQYF. CDR3 nucleotides: TGTGCCAGCAGGCCTTATCCTTCCGGGAGCACAGATACGCAGTATTTT.

This chain uses TRBV30 with TRBJ2-1; the match to TRBD2 covers 9 bases. This CDR3 contains 12 residues. CDR1 and CDR2 (germline): GTSNPN, SVGIG (reference sequence). The V segment lost 0 bases and the J segment 15 bases; nucleotides outside the gene matches: 6. In DNA, the CDR3 is TGTGCCTGGAGTGTAGAAGCGGGAGGTATGTTCTTC. Protein product: CAWSVEAGGMFF. Full variable domain (outside the CDR3, taken from reference TRBV30 and TRBJ2-1): SQTIHQWPATLVQPVGSPLSLECTVEGTSNPNLYWYRQAAGRGLQLLFYSVGIGQISSEVPQNLSASRPQDRQFILSSKKLLLSDSGFYLCAWSVEAGGMFFGPGTRLTVL.

Ten or more counts support this clonotype. The chain uses TRBV6-2 or TRBV6-3 and TRBJ1-2; D gene uncertain. The germline V gene encodes CDR1 MNHEY and CDR2 SVGEGT. CDR3 length: 13 amino acids. With 8 bases removed from V and 0 bases from J, the gap between germline ends came to 10 bases. The CDR3: CASVSTSNYGYTF. The CDR3 DNA sequence: TGTGCCAGCGTTTCTACGTCTAACTATGGCTACACCTTC.

There are many counts of this clonotype. The V and J genes are TRBV5-6 and TRBJ2-1, with 9 bases matching TRBD2. The trim removed 0 bases at V and 8 bases at J, leaving 9 bases unmatched. From germline, CDR1 is SGHDT and CDR2 YYEEEE. The CDR3 is made up of 16 amino acids. In DNA form, the CDR3 reads TGTGCCAGCAGCTTGGCGGGTAGCGGGAGTTGGGATGAGCAGTTCTTC. Translated, it gives CASSLAGSGSWDEQFF.

This clonotype occurred many times. The chain carries TRBV5-1 and TRBJ1-1; the D is unclear. The germline V gene has CDR1 SGHRS and CDR2 YFSETQ. The CDR3 totals 15 residues. The V gene lost 5 bases and the J gene lost 1 base, with 15 bases spanning the gap. CDR3 coding DNA: TGCGCCAGCAGTTCGGCATTAGCCGCGAACACTGAAGCTTTCTTT. It translates to CASSSALAANTEAFF. Variable domain in full (rest from reference TRBV5-1 and TRBJ1-1): KAGVTQTPRYLIKTRGQQVTLSCSPISGHRSVSWYQQTPGQGLQFLFEYFSETQRNKGNFPGRFSGRQFSNSRSEMNVSTLELGDSALYLCASSSALAANTEAFFGQGTRLTVV.

This clonotype was seen only a few times. The chain has TRBV11-2 and TRBJ2-1; 8 positions match TRBD2. Germline V gene lookup returns CDR1 SGHAT and CDR2 FQNNGV. The CDR3 covers 17 residues. The V gene end was trimmed by 4 bases and the J gene end by 2 bases; junction bases not matched to a gene: 10. As DNA, the CDR3 is TGTGCCAGCAGCTCCCCTAGAGGGCGGGGGGCCTACAATGAGCAGTTCTTC. Residues: CASSSPRGRGAYNEQFF.

The rearrangement joins TRBV24-1 to TRBJ2-2, with a possible D match to TRBD2 (6 bases). Trimming stripped 7 bases from V and 10 bases from J, with 12 bases between. CDR1 is KGHDR and CDR2 is SFDVKD in the germline V gene. The CDR3 is made up of 12 amino acids. CDR3 in DNA: TGTGCCACCAGCGCCCCGGGAGCGGAGCTGTTTTTT. This gives the protein CATSAPGAELFF.

The chain combines TRBV10-3 with TRBJ2-7, with D unresolved. The germline V gene has CDR1 ENHRY and CDR2 SYGVKD. The CDR3 length is 12 residues. Trimming pared 4 bases from V and 2 bases from J, leaving 6 bases between. Here the CDR3 reads CAISGTAYEQYF. CDR3 in DNA: TGTGCCATCAGTGGGACGGCCTACGAGCAGTACTTC.

This clonotype has at least ten counts. The V call is TRBV5-1, the J call TRBJ1-1; D might be TRBD1 (6 bases). CDR1 SGHRS and CDR2 YFSETQ come from the germline V gene. This CDR3 has 16 amino acids. V shed 0 bases and J shed 0 bases, with 12 bases lying between them. The CDR3 bases are TGCGCCAGCAGCTTGGGCCGGGGGCACATGAACACTGAAGCTTTCTTT. Its translation is CASSLGRGHMNTEAFF.

The chain uses TRBV25-1 and TRBJ2-1; unclear D gene. Trimming removed 3 bases from V and 3 bases from J, with 6 bases in between. CDR1 and CDR2 from the germline V gene are MGHDK and SYGVNS. The CDR3 is made up of 13 amino acids. This CDR3 is CASSDPGYNEQFF. CDR3 in DNA: TGTGCCAGCAGTGACCCAGGCTACAATGAGCAGTTCTTC.

This clonotype was seen at least ten times. This rearrangement joins TRBV20-1 to TRBJ2-3; D uncertain. Per the germline V gene, CDR1 is DFQATT and CDR2 is SNEGSKA (reference sequence). This CDR3 is 14 amino acids long. Trimming took 3 bases from V and 6 from J, leaving 16 bases between them. The CDR3 loop is CSASDFAGADTQYF. CDR3 nucleotides: TGCAGTGCTAGTGATTTCGCAGGTGCGGATACGCAGTATTTT.

This clonotype has at least ten counts. CDR3 amino acids: CASSFVSGANTEAFF. The CDR3 DNA reads TGTGCCAGCAGTTTTGTTTCGGGAGCGAACACTGAAGCTTTCTTT. This sequence joins TRBV12-3 or TRBV12-4 and TRBJ1-1; D remains unclear. Trimming took 3 bases from V and 1 from J, leaving 12 bases between them. The CDR3 is 15 residues long.

This clonotype was picked up a small number of times. V gene TRBV30 combines with J gene TRBJ1-4, with a weak D call TRBD1 (6 bases). Trimming removed 8 bases at V and 6 bases at J, with 19 bases between. Germline loops: CDR1 GTSNPN, CDR2 SVGIG (reference sequence). This CDR3 comprises 14 residues. CDR3: CAGLDRTADEKLFF. CDR3 coding DNA: TGTGCCGGGTTAGATCGGACAGCCGATGAAAAACTGTTTTTT.

In this sample, this clonotype turned up many times. CDR3 DNA sequence: TGTGCCAGCAGCCCACAACAAGAGACCCAGTACTTC. Its translation: CASSPQQETQYF. The chain carries TRBV11-2 and TRBJ2-5; D unresolved. The CDR3 spans 12 residues. V lost 5 bases and J lost 2, with 6 bases in between. Germline V gene lookup returns CDR1 SGHAT and CDR2 FQNNGV.

This clonotype was found a few times. The J gene is TRBJ1-2, the V gene TRBV24-1; D is uncertain. CDR3 length equals 12 residues. Trimming stripped 3 bases from V and 0 bases from J, with 1 base between. Looked up from germline, CDR1 is KGHDR and CDR2 is SFDVKD. Written as DNA, the CDR3 is TGTGCCACCAGTGATACTAACTATGGCTACACCTTC. It yields the protein CATSDTNYGYTF.